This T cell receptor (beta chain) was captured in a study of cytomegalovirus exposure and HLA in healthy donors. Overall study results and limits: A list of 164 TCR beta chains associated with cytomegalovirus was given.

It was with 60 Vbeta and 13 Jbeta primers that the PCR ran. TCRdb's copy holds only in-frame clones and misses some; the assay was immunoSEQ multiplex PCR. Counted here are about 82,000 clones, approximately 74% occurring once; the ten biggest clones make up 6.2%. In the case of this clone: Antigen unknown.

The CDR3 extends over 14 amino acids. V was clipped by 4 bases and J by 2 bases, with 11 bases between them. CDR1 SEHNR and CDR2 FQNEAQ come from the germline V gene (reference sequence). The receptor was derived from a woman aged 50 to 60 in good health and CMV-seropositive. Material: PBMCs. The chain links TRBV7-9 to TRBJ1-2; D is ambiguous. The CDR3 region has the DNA TGTGCCAGCAGCTCCGGACTTGCCAACTATGGCTACACCTTC. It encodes CASSSGLANYGYTF.